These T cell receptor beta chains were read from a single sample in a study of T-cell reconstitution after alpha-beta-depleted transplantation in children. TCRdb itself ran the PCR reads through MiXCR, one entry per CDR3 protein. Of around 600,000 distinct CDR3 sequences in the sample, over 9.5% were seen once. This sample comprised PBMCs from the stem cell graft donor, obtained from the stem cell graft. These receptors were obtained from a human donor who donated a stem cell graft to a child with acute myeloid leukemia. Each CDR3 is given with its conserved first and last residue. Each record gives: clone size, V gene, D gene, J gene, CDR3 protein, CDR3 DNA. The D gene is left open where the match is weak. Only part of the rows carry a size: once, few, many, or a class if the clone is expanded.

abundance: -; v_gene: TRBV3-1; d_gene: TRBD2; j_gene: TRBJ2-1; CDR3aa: CASCFRLAGGSGYNEQFF; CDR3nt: TGTGCCAGCTGTTTTAGACTAGCGGGAGGGTCGGGATACAATGAGCAGTTCTTC
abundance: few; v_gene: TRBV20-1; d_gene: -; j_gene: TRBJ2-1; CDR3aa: CSARDATRGHEQFF; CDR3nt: TGCAGTGCTAGAGACGCGACTAGGGGCCATGAGCAGTTCTTC
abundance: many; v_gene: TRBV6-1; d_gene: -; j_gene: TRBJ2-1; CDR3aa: CASSRGGTNEQFF; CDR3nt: TGTGCCAGCAGTAGGGGTGGGACCAATGAGCAGTTCTTC
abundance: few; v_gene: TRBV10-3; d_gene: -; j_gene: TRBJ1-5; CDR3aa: CAISESPGNQPQHF; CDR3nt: TGTGCCATCAGTGAGTCCCCGGGGAATCAGCCCCAGCATTTT
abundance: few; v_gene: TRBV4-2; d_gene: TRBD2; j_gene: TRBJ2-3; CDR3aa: CASSQDSGTSVRTDTQYF; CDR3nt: TGTGCCAGCAGCCAAGATTCGGGAACTAGCGTTCGGACAGATACGCAGTATTTT
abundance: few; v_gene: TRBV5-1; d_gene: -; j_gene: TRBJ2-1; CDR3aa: CASNHDRANEQFF; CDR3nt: TGCGCCAGCAATCACGACAGAGCGAATGAGCAGTTCTTC
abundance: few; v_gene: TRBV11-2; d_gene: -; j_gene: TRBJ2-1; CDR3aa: CASSQLTGFYNEQFF; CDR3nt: TGTGCCAGCAGCCAACTCACAGGGTTCTACAATGAGCAGTTCTTC
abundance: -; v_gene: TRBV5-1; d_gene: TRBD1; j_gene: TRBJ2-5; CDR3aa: CASSSGTGGYQETQYF; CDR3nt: TGCGCCAGCAGCTCAGGGACAGGGGGGTACCAAGAGACCCAGTACTTC
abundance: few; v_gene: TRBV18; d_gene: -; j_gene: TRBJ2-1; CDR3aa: CASFRDGYNEQFF; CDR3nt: TGTGCCAGCTTCCGGGACGGATACAATGAGCAGTTCTTC
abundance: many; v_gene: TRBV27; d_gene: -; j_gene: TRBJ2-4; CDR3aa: CASSLGGGRRGYIQYF; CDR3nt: TGTGCCAGCAGTTTAGGTGGGGGGCGCAGAGGATACATTCAGTACTTC
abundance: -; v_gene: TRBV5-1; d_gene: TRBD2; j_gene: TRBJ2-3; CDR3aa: CASSLDLAGGDTQYF; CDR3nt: TGCGCCAGCAGCTTGGACCTAGCGGGGGGGGATACGCAGTATTTT
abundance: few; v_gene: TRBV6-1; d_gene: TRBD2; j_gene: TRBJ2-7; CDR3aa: CASRGTSGSPRARYEQYF; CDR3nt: TGTGCCAGCAGAGGGACTAGCGGGAGCCCGCGAGCTCGCTACGAGCAGTACTTC
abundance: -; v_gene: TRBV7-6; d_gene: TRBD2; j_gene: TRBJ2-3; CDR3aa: CASSLAGSPPDTQYF; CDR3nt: TGTGCCAGCAGCCTAGCGGGTTCCCCCCCAGATACGCAGTATTTT
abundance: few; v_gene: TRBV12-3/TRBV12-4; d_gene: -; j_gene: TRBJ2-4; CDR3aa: CASSLWGGKNIQYF; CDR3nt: TGTGCCAGCAGTTTATGGGGTGGCAAAAACATTCAGTACTTC
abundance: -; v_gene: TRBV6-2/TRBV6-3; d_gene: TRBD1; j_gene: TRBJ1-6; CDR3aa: CASTKGAGSSYNSPLHF; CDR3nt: TGTGCCAGCACGAAGGGGGCAGGGAGCTCCTATAATTCACCCCTCCACTTT
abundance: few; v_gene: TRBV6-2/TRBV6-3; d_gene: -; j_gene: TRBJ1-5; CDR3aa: CASSYRGNQPQHF; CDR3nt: TGTGCCAGCAGTTACAGGGGCAATCAGCCCCAGCATTTT
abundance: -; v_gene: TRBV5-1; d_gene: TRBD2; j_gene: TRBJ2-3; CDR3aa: CASSLDTSGHWSDTQYF; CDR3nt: TGCGCCAGCAGCTTGGATACTAGCGGGCACTGGTCAGATACGCAGTATTTT
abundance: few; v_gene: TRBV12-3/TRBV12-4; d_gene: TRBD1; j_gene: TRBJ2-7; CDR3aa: CASRPGQPRGYF; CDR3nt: TGTGCCAGCAGGCCGGGACAGCCGAGAGGGTACTTC
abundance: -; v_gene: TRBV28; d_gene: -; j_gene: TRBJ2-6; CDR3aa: CAIQGSGANVLTF; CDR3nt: TGTGCCATCCAAGGCTCTGGGGCCAACGTCCTGACTTTC
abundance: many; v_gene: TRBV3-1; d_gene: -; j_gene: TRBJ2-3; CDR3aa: CASSQGVDTQYF; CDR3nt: TGTGCCAGCAGCCAAGGAGTGGATACGCAGTATTTT
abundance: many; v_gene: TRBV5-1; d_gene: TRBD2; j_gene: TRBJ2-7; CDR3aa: CASSHTGLVSEQYF; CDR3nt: TGCGCCAGCAGCCATACGGGACTAGTCTCCGAGCAGTACTTC
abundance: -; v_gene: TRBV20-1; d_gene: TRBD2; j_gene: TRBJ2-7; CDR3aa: CSAILLGGRSYEQYF; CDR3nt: TGCAGTGCTATTCTTCTGGGCGGGAGATCCTACGAGCAGTACTTC
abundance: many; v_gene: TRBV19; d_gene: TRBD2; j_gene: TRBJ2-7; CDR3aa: CASTMGTSGSKYF; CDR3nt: TGTGCCAGTACCATGGGGACTAGCGGGAGCAAGTACTTC
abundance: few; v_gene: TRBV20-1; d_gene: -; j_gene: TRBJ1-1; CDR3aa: CSEGKTDEAFF; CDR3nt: TGCAGTGAGGGTAAGACGGATGAAGCTTTCTTT
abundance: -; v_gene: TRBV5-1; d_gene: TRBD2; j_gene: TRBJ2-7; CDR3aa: CASSRGTSGTSSYEQYF; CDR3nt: TGCGCCAGCAGCCGAGGGACTAGCGGGACCAGCTCCTACGAGCAGTACTTC